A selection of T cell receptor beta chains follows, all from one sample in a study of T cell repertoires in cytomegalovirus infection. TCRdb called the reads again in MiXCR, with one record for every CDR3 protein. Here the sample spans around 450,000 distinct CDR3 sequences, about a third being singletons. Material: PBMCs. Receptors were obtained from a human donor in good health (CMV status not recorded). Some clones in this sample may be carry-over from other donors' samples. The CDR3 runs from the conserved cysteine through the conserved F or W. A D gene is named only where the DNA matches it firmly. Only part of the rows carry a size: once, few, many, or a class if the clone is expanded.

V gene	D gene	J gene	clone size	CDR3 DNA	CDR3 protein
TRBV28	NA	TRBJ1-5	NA	TGTGCCAGCAGTAGAGGGATAGATCAGCCCCAGCATTTT	CASSRGIDQPQHF
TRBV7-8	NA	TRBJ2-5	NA	TGTGCAAGCAGCTTATTTTGGGAGACCACGTACTTC	CASSLFWETTYF
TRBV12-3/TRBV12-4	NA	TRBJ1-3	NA	TGTGCCAGCAAGACTATATCTGGAAACACCATATATTTT	CASKTISGNTIYF
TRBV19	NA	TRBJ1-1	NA	TGTGTCAGTAGTATGAATGGTATGAACACTGAAGCTTTCTTT	CVSSMNGMNTEAFF
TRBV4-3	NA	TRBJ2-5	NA	TGCGCCAGCAGCCAGGAGGACAGCGGGGCCCAAGAGACCCAGTACTTC	CASSQEDSGAQETQYF
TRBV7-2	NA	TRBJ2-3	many	TGTGCCAGCAGCTCCGGGACACAAATACTACTAAACACAGATACGCAGTATTTT	CASSSGTQILLNTDTQYF
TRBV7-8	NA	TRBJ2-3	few	TGTGCCAGCAGCTTAGGAGAGAATTCAGATACGCAGTATTTT	CASSLGENSDTQYF
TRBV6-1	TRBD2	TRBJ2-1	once	TGTGCCAGCAGGGAAATAGCGGGGGGGCTTCACTCCTACAATGAGCAGTTCTTC	CASREIAGGLHSYNEQFF
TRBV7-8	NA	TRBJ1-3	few	TGTGCCAGCAGCTTTCAGCCCGGTAACACCATATATTTT	CASSFQPGNTIYF
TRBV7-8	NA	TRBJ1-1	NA	TGTGCCAGCAGCTTGATAGGGCAGTTGATGAACACGGAAGCTTTCTTT	CASSLIGQLMNTEAFF
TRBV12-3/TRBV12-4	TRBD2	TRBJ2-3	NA	TGTGCCAGCAGCGACGCGGGGGGGCGGGCAGATACGCAGTATTTT	CASSDAGGRADTQYF
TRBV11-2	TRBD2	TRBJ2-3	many	TGTGCCAGCAGCCGGACTAGCGGGGGGGCCCTCACAGATACGCAGTATTTT	CASSRTSGGALTDTQYF
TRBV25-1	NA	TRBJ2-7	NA	TGTGCCAGCAGTAGCAGGGCCTACGAGCAGTACTTC	CASSSRAYEQYF
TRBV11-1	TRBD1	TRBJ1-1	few	TGTGCCAGCGGGACAGAGAACACTGAAGCTTTCTTT	CASGTENTEAFF
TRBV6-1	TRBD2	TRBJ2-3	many	TGTGCCAGCAGTGATAGCCTAGCGGGGGCCAGCACAGATACGCAGTATTTT	CASSDSLAGASTDTQYF
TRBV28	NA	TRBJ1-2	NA	TGTGCCAGTCGATCAAAGACGGGACCTAGGGACTATGGCTACACCTTC	CASRSKTGPRDYGYTF
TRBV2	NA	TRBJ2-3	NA	TGTGCCAGCAGTTACAGAGACCGCACAGATACGCAGTATTTT	CASSYRDRTDTQYF
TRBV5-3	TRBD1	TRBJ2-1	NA	TGTGCCAGCAGCCTAGTCGGGACAGCTTTCAATGAGCAGTTCTTC	CASSLVGTAFNEQFF
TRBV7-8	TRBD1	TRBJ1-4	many	TGTGCCAGCAGCTTAGTTCCGGACAGGGGGCTGTCGGATGAAAAACTGTTTTTT	CASSLVPDRGLSDEKLFF
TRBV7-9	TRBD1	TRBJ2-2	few	TGTGCCAGCAGGCACCCCCTAGGGGGCGGCGTCGGGGAGCTGTTTTTT	CASRHPLGGGVGELFF
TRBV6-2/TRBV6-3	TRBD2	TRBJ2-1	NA	TGTGCCAGCAGTAGTGCGGGGGTCTCCTACAATGAGCAGTTCTTC	CASSSAGVSYNEQFF
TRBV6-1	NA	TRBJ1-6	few	TGTGCCAGCAAGGCCCGCAACTGGGATTCACCCCTCCACTTT	CASKARNWDSPLHF
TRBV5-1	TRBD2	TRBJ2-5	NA	TGCGCCAGCAGCGCTTCAAAAGCGGGAGTAGGTGAGACCCAGTACTTC	CASSASKAGVGETQYF
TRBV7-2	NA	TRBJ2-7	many	TGTGCCAGCAGCTTAGCGGTAGCAACCAGGGGTTACGAGCAGTACTTC	CASSLAVATRGYEQYF
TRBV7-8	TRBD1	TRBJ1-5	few	TGTGCCAGCAGCTTTCTGCCCGGACAGGGGAAGAGGGGGAGCAATCAGCCCCAGCATTTT	CASSFLPGQGKRGSNQPQHF
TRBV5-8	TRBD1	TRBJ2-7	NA	TGTGCCAGCAGCTCAGGACAGGGAGGATCCGACGAGCAGTACTTC	CASSSGQGGSDEQYF
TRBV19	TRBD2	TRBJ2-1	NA	TGTGCCAGTAGGGGCCTAGCGGGGGGAAACAATGAGCAGTTCTTC	CASRGLAGGNNEQFF
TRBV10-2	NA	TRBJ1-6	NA	TGCGCCAGCAGTGAGTCTTTGGGACACTATAATTCACCCCTCCACTTT	CASSESLGHYNSPLHF
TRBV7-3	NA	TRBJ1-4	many	TGTGCCAGCAGCTTAACACCAGCCAGTGAAAAACTGTTTTTT	CASSLTPASEKLFF
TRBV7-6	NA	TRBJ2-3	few	TGTGCCAGCAGCTCTCTACCCCCGCGGTTGACAGATACGCAGTATTTT	CASSSLPPRLTDTQYF
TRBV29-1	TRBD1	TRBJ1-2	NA	TGCAGCACCCCTTCGAAGGACAGGACTAACTATGGCTACACCTTC	CSTPSKDRTNYGYTF
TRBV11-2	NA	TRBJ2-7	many	TGTGCCAGCAGCCCGTATAGAGGGGCCTACGAGCAGTACTTC	CASSPYRGAYEQYF
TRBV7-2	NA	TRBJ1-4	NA	TGTGCCAGCAGCTTAGGGCGGAACAATGAAAAACTGTTTTTT	CASSLGRNNEKLFF
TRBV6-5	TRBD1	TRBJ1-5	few	TGTGCCAGCAGTCCTGGGACAGGGGGTCCGGCCCAGCATTTT	CASSPGTGGPAQHF
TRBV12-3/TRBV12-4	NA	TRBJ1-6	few	TGTGCCAGCAGTTATACACAGGGAGTTAATTCACCCCTCCACTTT	CASSYTQGVNSPLHF
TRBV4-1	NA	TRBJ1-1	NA	TGCGCCAGCAGCCAAGTAAGGGGGGCGGGGTACACTGAAGCTTTCTTT	CASSQVRGAGYTEAFF
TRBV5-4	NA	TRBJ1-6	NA	TGTGCCAGCAGCCGAAAGGACACCTATAATTCACCCCTCCACTTT	CASSRKDTYNSPLHF
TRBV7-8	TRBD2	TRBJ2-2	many	TGTGCCAGCAGCTTACGGGGGGGGTCCTCCGGGGAGCTGTTTTTT	CASSLRGGSSGELFF
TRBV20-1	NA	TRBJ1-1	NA	TGCAGTGCTAGGGCATACCTTGAGGGGACTGAAGCTTTCTTT	CSARAYLEGTEAFF
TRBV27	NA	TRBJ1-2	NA	TGTGCCAGCAGACGAACCCGAACTAACTATGGCTACACCTTC	CASRRTRTNYGYTF
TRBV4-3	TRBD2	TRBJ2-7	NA	TGCGCCAGCAGCCAAGGACACGGGGGGGGGGGATACGAGCAGTACTTC	CASSQGHGGGGYEQYF
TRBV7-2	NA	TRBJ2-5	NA	TGTGCCAGCAGCTTAGATCAGGGTTGGGAGACCCAGTACTTC	CASSLDQGWETQYF
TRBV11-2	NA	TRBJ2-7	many	TGTGCCAGCAGCTCCCGCTACGAGCAGTACTTC	CASSSRYEQYF
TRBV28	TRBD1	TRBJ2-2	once	TGTGCCAGCAGCCCAACCCAGGGGGCTGGCGGGGAGCTGTTTTTT	CASSPTQGAGGELFF
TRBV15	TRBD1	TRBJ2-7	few	TGTGCCACCAGCAGGGGGACAGGGACCTACGAGCAGTACTTC	CATSRGTGTYEQYF
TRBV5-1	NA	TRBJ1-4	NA	TGCGCCAGCAGCCCGGACCCGAGCAAAAGAAATGAAAAACTGTTTTTT	CASSPDPSKRNEKLFF
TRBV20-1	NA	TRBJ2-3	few	TGCAGTGCGCCCCGGGACGGTACGAGAGATACGCAGTATTTT	CSAPRDGTRDTQYF
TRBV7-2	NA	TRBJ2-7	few	TGTGCCAGCGCCAGCAGGCACGGCACCTACGAGCAGTACTTC	CASASRHGTYEQYF
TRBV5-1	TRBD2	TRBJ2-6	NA	TGCGCCAGCAGCTTGTTGTCGGGGGAGGGAGGAGGACCTTCCTCTGGGGCCAACGTCCTGACTTTC	CASSLLSGEGGGPSSGANVLTF
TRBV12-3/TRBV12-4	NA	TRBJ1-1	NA	TGTGCCAGCATCCAAGGTAGGGGATATGGCACTGAAGCTTTCTTT	CASIQGRGYGTEAFF
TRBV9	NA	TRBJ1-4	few	TGTGCCAGCAGCCCGAGGGAGAACGATGAAAAACTGTTTTTT	CASSPRENDEKLFF
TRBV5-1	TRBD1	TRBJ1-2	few	TGCGCCAGCAGCATCGGGACAGACTATAACTATGGCTACACCTTC	CASSIGTDYNYGYTF
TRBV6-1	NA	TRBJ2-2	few	TGTGCCAGCAGTGAAGACTCGATGGAGAACACCGGGGAGCTGTTTTTT	CASSEDSMENTGELFF
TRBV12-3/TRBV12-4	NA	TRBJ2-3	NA	TGTGCCAGCAGTTTTGTGTCAGTCGATACGCAGTATTTT	CASSFVSVDTQYF
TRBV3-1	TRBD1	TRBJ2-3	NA	TGTGCCAGCAGCCAAGCACCGGGACAGGGGACAGATACGCAGTATTTT	CASSQAPGQGTDTQYF